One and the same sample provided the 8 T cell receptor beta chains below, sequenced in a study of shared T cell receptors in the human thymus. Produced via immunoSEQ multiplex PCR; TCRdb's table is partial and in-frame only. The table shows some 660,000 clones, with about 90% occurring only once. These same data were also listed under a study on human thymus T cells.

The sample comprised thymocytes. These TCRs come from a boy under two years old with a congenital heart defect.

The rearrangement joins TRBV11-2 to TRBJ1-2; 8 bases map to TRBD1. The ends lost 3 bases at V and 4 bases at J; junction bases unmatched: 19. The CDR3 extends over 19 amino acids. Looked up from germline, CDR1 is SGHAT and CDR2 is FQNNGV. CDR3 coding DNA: TGTGCCAGCAGCTTGATCACCCCGGCTCTCGGACAGGGCATCTATGGCTACACCTTC. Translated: CASSLITPALGQGIYGYTF. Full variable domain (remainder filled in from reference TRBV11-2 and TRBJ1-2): EAGVAQSPRYKIIEKRQSVAFWCNPISGHATLYWYQQILGQGPKLLIQFQNNGVVDDSQLPKDRFSAERLKGVDSTLKIQPAKLEDSAVYLCASSLITPALGQGIYGYTFGSGTRLTVV.

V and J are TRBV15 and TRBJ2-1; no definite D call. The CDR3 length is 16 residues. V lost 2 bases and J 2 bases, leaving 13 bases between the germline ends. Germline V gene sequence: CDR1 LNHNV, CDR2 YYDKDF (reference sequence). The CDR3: CATSRMAGSPYNEQFF. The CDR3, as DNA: TGTGCCACCAGCAGAATGGCCGGGTCCCCCTACAATGAGCAGTTCTTC.

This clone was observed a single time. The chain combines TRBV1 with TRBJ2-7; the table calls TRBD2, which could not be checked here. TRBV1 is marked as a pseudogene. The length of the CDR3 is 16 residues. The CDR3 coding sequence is TGCACCAGCAGCCCCACCCTTTGGGCGGGAGCACACGAGCAGTACTTC. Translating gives CTSSPTLWAGAHEQYF.

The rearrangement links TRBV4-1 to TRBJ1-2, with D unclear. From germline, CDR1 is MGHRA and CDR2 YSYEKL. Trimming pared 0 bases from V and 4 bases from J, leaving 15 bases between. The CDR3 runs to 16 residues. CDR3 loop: CASSQEMISGAYGYTF. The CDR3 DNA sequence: TGCGCCAGCAGCCAAGAGATGATATCGGGTGCCTATGGCTACACCTTC.

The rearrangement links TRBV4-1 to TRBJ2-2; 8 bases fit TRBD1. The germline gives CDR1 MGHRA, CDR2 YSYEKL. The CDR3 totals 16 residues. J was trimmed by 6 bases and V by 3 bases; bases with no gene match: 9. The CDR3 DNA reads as TGCGCCAGCAGCCATTACGGACAGGGTGTGGCCGGGGAGCTGTTTTTT. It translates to CASSHYGQGVAGELFF.

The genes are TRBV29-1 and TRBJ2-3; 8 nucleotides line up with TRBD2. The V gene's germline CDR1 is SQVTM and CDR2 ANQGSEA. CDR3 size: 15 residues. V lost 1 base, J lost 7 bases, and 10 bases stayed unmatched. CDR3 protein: CSVEVREGNGNTQYF. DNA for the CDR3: TGCAGCGTTGAAGTACGGGAGGGGAATGGAAATACGCAGTATTTT.

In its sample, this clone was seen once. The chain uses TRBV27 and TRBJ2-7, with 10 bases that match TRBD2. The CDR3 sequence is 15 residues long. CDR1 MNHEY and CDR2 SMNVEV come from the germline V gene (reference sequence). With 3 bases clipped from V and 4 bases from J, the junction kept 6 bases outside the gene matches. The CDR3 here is CASSFQREGLYEQYF. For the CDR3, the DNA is TGTGCCAGCAGTTTCCAGCGGGAGGGTTTATACGAGCAGTACTTC.

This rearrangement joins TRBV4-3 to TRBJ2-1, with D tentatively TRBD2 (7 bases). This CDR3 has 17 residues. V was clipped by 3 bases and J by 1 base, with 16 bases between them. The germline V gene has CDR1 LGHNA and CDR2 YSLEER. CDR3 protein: CASSQEGGGASYNEQFF. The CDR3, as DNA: TGCGCCAGCAGCCAGGAGGGCGGGGGCGCATCCTACAATGAGCAGTTCTTC.